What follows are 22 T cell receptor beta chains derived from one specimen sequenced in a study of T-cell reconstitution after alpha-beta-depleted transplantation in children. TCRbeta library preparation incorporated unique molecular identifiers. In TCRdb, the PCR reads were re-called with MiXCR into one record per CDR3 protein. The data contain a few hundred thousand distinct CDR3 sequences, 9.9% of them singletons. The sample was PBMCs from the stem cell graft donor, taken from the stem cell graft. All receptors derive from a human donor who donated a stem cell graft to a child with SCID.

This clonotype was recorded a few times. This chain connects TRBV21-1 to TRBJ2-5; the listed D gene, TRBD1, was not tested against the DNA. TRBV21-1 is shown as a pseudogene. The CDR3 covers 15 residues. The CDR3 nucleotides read TGTGCCAGCAGCAAAGGGACAGGGGTTTTAGAGACCCAGTACTTC. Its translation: CASSKGTGVLETQYF.

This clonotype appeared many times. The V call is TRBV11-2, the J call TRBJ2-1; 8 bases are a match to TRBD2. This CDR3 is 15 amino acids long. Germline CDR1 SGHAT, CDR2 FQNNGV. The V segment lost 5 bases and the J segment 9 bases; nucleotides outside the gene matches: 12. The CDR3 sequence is CASSRRAGGESEQFF. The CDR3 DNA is TGTGCCAGCAGCCGTCGCGCGGGGGGAGAGAGTGAGCAGTTCTTC.

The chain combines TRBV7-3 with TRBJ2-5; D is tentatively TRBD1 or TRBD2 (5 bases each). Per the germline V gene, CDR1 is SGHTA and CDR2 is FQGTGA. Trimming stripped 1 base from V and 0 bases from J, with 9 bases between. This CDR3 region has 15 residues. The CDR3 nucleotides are TGTGCCAGCAGCTTAATGGGACGGGACCAAGAGACCCAGTACTTC. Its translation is CASSLMGRDQETQYF.

CDR3 protein: CASSQGPSEAQETQYF. The CDR3 DNA sequence: TGCGCCAGCAGCCAGGGACCCTCGGAGGCCCAAGAGACCCAGTACTTC. The chain carries TRBV5-1 and TRBJ2-5, with D perhaps TRBD1 or TRBD2 (5 bases each). Germline V gives CDR1 SGHRS, CDR2 YFSETQ. Trimming cost V 4 bases and J 1 base, with 17 bases left between them. There are 16 residues in the CDR3.

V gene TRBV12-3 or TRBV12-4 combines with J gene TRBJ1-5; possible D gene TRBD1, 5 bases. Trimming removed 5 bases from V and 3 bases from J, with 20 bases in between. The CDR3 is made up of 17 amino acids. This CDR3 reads CASSGRGLPSANQPQHF. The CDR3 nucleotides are TGTGCCAGCAGTGGAAGGGGACTTCCGTCGGCCAATCAGCCCCAGCATTTT.

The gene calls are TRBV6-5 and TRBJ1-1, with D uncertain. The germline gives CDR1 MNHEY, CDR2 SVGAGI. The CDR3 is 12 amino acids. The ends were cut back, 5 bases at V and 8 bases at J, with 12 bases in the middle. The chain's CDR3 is CASSPSRREAFF. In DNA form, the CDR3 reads TGTGCCAGCAGTCCTTCGCGTCGGGAAGCTTTCTTT.

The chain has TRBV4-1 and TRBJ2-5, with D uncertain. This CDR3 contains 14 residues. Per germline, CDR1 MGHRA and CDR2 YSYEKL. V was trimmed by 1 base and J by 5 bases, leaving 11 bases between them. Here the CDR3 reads CASSQVPGPETQYF. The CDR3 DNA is TGCGCCAGCAGCCAAGTCCCCGGACCGGAGACCCAGTACTTC.

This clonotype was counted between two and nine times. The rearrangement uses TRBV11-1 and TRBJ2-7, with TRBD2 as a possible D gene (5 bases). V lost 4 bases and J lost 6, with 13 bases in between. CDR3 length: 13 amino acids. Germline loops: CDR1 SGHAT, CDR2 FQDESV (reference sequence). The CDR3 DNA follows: TGTGCCAGCAGCTCGAGGGTGGGCTTCGAGCAGTACTTC. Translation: CASSSRVGFEQYF.

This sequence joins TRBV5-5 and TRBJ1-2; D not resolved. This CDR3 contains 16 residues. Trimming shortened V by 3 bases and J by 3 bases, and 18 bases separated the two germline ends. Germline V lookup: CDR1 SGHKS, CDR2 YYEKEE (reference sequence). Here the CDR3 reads CASSSFLGKSYYGYTF. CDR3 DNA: TGTGCCAGCAGCTCCTTCTTGGGGAAGAGTTACTATGGCTACACCTTC.

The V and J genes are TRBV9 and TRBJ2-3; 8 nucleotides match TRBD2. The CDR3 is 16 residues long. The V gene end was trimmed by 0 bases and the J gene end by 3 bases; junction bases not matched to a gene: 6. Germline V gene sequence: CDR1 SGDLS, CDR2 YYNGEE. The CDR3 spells CASSVASGGLTDTQYF. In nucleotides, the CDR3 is TGTGCCAGCAGCGTAGCCAGCGGGGGTTTAACAGATACGCAGTATTTT.

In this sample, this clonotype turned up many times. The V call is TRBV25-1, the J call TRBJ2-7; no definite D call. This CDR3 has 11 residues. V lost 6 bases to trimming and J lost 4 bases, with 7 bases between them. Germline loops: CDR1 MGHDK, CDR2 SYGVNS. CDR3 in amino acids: CASRSIYEQYF. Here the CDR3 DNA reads TGTGCCAGCAGGTCCATATACGAGCAGTACTTC.

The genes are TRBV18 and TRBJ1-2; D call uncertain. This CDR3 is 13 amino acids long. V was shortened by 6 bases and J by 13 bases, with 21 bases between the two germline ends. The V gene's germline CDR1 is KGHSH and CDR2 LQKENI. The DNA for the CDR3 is TGTGCCAGCTCCCGAGGACGGTTGGAGGATTCCACCTTC. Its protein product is CASSRGRLEDSTF.

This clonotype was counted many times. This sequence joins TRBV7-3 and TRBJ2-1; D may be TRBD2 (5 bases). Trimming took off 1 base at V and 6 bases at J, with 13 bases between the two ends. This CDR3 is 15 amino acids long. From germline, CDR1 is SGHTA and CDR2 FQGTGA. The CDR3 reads CASSLKLGPSNEQFF. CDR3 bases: TGTGCCAGCAGCTTAAAACTAGGACCCTCCAATGAGCAGTTCTTC.

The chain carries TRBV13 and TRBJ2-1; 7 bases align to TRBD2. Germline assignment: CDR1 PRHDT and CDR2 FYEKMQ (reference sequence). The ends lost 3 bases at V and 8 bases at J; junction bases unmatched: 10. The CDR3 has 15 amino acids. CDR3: CASSFRTRSGYEQFF. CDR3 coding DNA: TGTGCCAGCAGCTTTCGGACTAGGTCTGGCTATGAGCAGTTCTTC.

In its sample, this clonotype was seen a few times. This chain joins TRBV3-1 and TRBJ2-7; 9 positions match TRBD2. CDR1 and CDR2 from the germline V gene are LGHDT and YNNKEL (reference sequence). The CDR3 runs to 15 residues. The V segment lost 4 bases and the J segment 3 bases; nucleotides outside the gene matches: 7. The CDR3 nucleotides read TGTGCCAGCAGCCCGCGGGGGGGCTTTCTCTACGAGCAGTACTTC. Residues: CASSPRGGFLYEQYF.

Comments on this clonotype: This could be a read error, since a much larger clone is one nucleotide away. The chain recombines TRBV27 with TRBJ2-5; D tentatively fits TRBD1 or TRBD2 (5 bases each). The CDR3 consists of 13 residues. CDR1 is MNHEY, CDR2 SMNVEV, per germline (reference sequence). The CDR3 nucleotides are TGTACCAGCAGTTTATGGGGGAGAGAGACCCAGTACTTC. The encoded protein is CTSSLWGRETQYF.

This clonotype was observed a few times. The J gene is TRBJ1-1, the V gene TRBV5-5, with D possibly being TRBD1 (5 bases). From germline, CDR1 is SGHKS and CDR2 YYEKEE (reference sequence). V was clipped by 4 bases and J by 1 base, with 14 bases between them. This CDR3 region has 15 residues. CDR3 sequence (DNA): TGTGCCAGCAGCATCACCGGGACTGCGAACACTGAAGCTTTCTTT. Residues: CASSITGTANTEAFF.

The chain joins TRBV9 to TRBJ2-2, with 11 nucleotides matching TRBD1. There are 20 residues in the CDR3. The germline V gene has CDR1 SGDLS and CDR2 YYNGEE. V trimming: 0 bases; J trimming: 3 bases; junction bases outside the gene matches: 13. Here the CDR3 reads CASSVAGVLGTGGDTGELFF. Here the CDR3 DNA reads TGTGCCAGCAGCGTAGCGGGCGTCTTGGGGACAGGGGGTGACACCGGGGAGCTGTTTTTT.

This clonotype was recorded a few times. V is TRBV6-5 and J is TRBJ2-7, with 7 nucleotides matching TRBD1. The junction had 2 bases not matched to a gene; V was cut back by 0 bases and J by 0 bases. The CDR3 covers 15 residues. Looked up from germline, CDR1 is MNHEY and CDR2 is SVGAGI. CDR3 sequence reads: CASSYSAGGSYEQYF. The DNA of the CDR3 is TGTGCCAGCAGTTACTCGGCAGGGGGCTCCTACGAGCAGTACTTC.

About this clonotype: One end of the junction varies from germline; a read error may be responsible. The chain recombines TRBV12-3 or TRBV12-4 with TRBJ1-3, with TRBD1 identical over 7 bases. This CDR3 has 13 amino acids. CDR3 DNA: TGTGCCAGCAGTCCGGGACAGATCATATTATCAGATTTT. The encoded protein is CASSPGQIILSDF.

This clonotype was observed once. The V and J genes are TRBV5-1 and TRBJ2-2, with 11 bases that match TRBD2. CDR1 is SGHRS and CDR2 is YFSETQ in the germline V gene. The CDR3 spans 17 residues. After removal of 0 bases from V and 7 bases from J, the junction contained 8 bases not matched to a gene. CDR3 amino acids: CASSLAVAGGPDGELFF. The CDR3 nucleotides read TGCGCCAGCAGCTTGGCCGTAGCGGGGGGGCCCGACGGGGAGCTGTTTTTT.

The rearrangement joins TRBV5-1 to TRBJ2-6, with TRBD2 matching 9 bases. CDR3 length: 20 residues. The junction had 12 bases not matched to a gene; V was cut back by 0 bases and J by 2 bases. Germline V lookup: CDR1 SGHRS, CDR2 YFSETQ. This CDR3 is CASSLDGGGASSPGANVLTF. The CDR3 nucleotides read TGCGCCAGCAGCTTGGATGGCGGGGGGGCCTCTAGCCCTGGGGCCAACGTCCTGACTTTC.